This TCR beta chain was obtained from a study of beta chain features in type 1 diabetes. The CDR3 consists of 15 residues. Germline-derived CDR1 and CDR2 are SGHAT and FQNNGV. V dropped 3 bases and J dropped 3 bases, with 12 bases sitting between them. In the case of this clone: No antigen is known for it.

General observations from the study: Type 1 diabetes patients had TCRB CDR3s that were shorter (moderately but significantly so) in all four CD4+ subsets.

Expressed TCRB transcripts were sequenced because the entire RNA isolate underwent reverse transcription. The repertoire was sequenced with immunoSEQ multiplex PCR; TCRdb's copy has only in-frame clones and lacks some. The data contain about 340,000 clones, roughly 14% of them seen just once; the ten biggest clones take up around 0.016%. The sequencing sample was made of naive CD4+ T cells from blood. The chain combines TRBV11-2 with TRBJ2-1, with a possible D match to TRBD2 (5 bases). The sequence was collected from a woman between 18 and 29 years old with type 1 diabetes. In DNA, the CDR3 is TGTGCCAGCAGCTTTTGGGGAGTGCACTACAATGAGCAGTTCTTC. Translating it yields CASSFWGVHYNEQFF.